One sample yielded the 12 T cell receptor beta chains listed below, sequenced in a study of blood T cells in healthy people across ages. Next came a second PCR, run for roughly 6 to 11 cycles, which used a sample-barcoded 5' primer along with a J-beta primer mix. TCRdb used MiXCR to reprocess the 5' RACE reads, holding one entry per CDR3 protein. The sample includes about 1 million distinct CDR3 sequences, 45% seen only once; the top ten take 15% to 20%. The sequencing input was blood. The receptors stem from a woman aged 60-75 years in good health.

This chain joins TRBV30 and TRBJ1-4; no firm D call. CDR3 length: 15 residues. Germline CDR1 is GTSNPN and CDR2 is SVGIG (reference sequence). Trimming pared 4 bases from V and 0 bases from J, leaving 12 bases between. CDR3 bases: TGTGCCTGGAACCCTGGTGCCTCAACTAATGAAAAACTGTTTTTT. This sequence encodes CAWNPGASTNEKLFF.

The rearrangement links TRBV5-1 to TRBJ2-5, with D perhaps TRBD1 (7 bases). Looked up from germline, CDR1 is SGHRS and CDR2 is YFSETQ. The V end was cut by 4 bases, the J end by 5 bases, with 24 bases between. This CDR3 is built from 17 residues. For the CDR3, the DNA is TGCGCCAGCAGCAAGAGACAGGGAGGTCTTCTGGAGGAGACCCAGTACTTC. Protein sequence: CASSKRQGGLLEETQYF.

The table lists this clonotype with a few counts. The V and J genes are TRBV2 and TRBJ2-1; D is unclear. Deletions cut 1 base from V and 5 bases from J, with 3 bases between. The CDR3 contains 12 residues. Germline CDR1 SNHLY, CDR2 FYNNEI. CDR3 sequence (DNA): TGTGCCAGCAGTGAAGAGAACAATGAGCAGTTCTTC. Protein: CASSEENNEQFF. The variable domain in full, completed from reference TRBV2 and TRBJ2-1, reads EPEVTQTPSHQVTQMGQEVILRCVPISNHLYFYWYRQILGQKVEFLVSFYNNEISEKSEIFDDQFSVERPDGSNFTLKIRSTKLEDSAMYFCASSEENNEQFFGPGTRLTVL.

The gene calls are TRBV12-3 or TRBV12-4 and TRBJ1-2; the match to TRBD1 covers 10 bases. The CDR3 covers 13 residues. The trim removed 5 bases at V and 8 bases at J, leaving 5 bases unmatched. The CDR3 sequence is CASSAGTGAGYTF. The CDR3 DNA follows: TGTGCCAGCAGTGCCGGGACAGGGGCCGGCTACACCTTC.

Remarks on this clonotype: Because the CDR3 is missing its conserved closing phenylalanine or tryptophan, this is likely a read error. The rearrangement links TRBV5-1 to TRBJ2-5, with a weak D call TRBD2 (6 bases). CDR1 and CDR2 from the germline V gene are SGHRS and YFSETQ. The CDR3 loop spans 14 amino acids. Trimming shortened V by 0 bases and J by 5 bases, and 11 bases separated the two germline ends. For the CDR3, the DNA is TGCGCCAGCAGCTTGGAGGCGGGATGGGAGACCCAGTACATC. It codes for CASSLEAGWETQYI.

Of note for this clonotype: Germline and junction disagree at one end, which may indicate a read error. The CDR3: CAGSLITGGEDKETQYF. In nucleotides, the CDR3 is TGTGCCGGCAGCTTAATAACGGGGGGCGAGGACAAAGAGACCCAGTACTTC. The chain links TRBV7-3 to TRBJ2-5, with a weak D call TRBD2 (7 bases). Germline CDR1 reads SGHTA; CDR2 reads FQGTGA. The CDR3 sequence is 17 residues long.

V gene TRBV18 combines with J gene TRBJ2-7; weak D call: TRBD2 (6 bases). This CDR3 is 15 amino acids long. V was clipped by 3 bases and J by 5 bases, with 17 bases between them. Germline CDR1 and CDR2: KGHSH and LQKENI. The chain's CDR3 is CASSPVGGPGDEQYF. The CDR3 nucleotides read TGTGCCAGCTCACCTGTGGGGGGACCGGGAGACGAGCAGTACTTC.

This sequence joins TRBV29-1 and TRBJ2-2; D not resolved. V was pared by 3 bases and J by 5 bases, with 7 bases between. Germline CDR1 SQVTM, CDR2 ANQGSEA. The CDR3 loop spans 12 amino acids. The DNA for the CDR3 is TGCAGCGTTGACAGGAGTACCGGGGAGCTGTTTTTT. It yields the protein CSVDRSTGELFF.

The V gene is TRBV24-1, the J gene TRBJ2-7; 7 nucleotides agree with TRBD1. The germline V gene has CDR1 KGHDR and CDR2 SFDVKD. The V and J ends lost 4 bases and 1 base, in that order; junction bases with no gene match: 3. The CDR3 loop spans 14 amino acids. In DNA, the CDR3 is TGTGCCACCAGTGAACCGGGACAGTCCTACGAGCAGTACTTC. Protein: CATSEPGQSYEQYF.

This clonotype was seen a handful of times. This chain joins TRBV25-1 and TRBJ1-2, with D uncertain. This CDR3 has 12 amino acids. With 3 bases removed from V and 3 bases from J, the gap between germline ends came to 5 bases. CDR1 and CDR2 from the germline V gene are MGHDK and SYGVNS. CDR3 nucleotides: TGTGCCAGCAGTGATACAGACTATGGCTACACCTTC. It codes for CASSDTDYGYTF.

The chain couples TRBV21-1 to TRBJ1-6; TRBD1, as called in the table, went unchecked against the DNA. TRBV21-1 is given as a pseudogene. The CDR3 is made up of 17 amino acids. DNA of the CDR3: TGTGCCAGCAGCAAGGAGGGGGGGTCCCCCGATAATTCACCCCTCCACTTT. This gives the protein CASSKEGGSPDNSPLHF.

The rearrangement links TRBV9 to TRBJ2-2; the match to TRBD1 covers 11 bases. Trimming at V came to 0 bases and at J to 8 bases, leaving 3 bases not matched to a gene. The CDR3 runs 15 residues. The germline V gene encodes CDR1 SGDLS and CDR2 YYNGEE. CDR3 region: CASSVGTGGKGELFF. DNA of the CDR3: TGTGCCAGCAGCGTAGGGACAGGGGGCAAGGGGGAGCTGTTTTTT. Drawing the rest from reference TRBV9 and TRBJ2-2, the complete variable domain is DSGVTQTPKHLITATGQRVTLRCSPRSGDLSVYWYQQSLDQGLQFLIQYYNGEERAKGNILERFSAQQFPDLHSELNLSSLELGDSALYFCASSVGTGGKGELFFGEGSRLTVL.